This TCR beta chain emerged from a study of blood T cell repertoires in COVID-19 (dated by TCRdb to 2020 to 2021). Regarding the study in general: Samples from collaborators originated in the United States, Italy and Spain and spanned both the acute and convalescent phases of COVID-19. The material from the prospective study consisted of cDNA or gDNA derived from T cells, B-cell-depleted T cells, or PBMCs. Deeply sampled blood TCRbeta repertoires from subjects exposed to, actively infected with, or recovered from COVID-19 were included in the dataset. The repertoires were released in a freely available public database intended as a resource for research on the immune response to SARS-CoV-2. The samples were drawn from two sources: the first 160 participants of the ongoing ImmuneRACE study, and fewer than 1,500 subjects contributed by 6 global collaborators. Nearly every sample came with metadata listing a de-identified subject ID, COVID-19 status, age in years and sex. Where HLA class I and class II types were available, the types were taken from metadata supplied by the sample provider, not from assay-based typing.

The paper as a whole reports these results and caveats: Clinical and demographic metadata were provided uncurated, with the amount varying by source and participant.

A word on this clone: Its specific antigen is unknown. The record has no base qualities; no much larger clone is one base away.

In the prospective study, participants were roughly 18 to 95 years old, resided in 20 to 30 geographic areas of the United States, and were enrolled through a virtual design. To assign participants to cohorts, the prospective study relied on clinical history that participants themselves reported in a screening survey and a study questionnaire. Exposed participants had been in contact with someone with a PCR-confirmed or clinician-diagnosed COVID-19 case within 2 weeks of study entry. In the prospective study, whole blood, serum and a nasopharyngeal or oropharyngeal swab were collected from each participant by mobile phlebotomists. Additional blood draws and questionnaires over an approximately two-month period could optionally be provided by prospective study participants. Before DNA extraction, blood samples from the prospective study were shipped at room temperature or frozen. The immunoSEQ Assay, a bias-controlled multiplex PCR, was used to amplify TCRbeta CDR3 regions from genomic DNA. On the authors' methods: Nucleated cell counts per sample were estimated from amplification of reference gene primers within the assay. Sequence reads were collapsed and filtered to measure the absolute abundance of every unique TCRbeta CDR3 rearrangement. Productive Simpson clonality was computed per sample as the square root of Simpson's diversity index over productive rearrangements. TCRdb retrieved this table from immuneACCESS and kept in-frame rearrangements only. Not all clones are present; in checked studies, unresolved V genes account for under half, and no reason is known for the remainder. That table furnishes V, J and clone size, whereas the DNA furnished D and trimming. The sample table records about 140,000 clones; 84% of these occur just once. The ten top clones hold 1.6% of the sample.

Ends trimmed: V by 5 bases, J by 0 bases; bases unmatched to a gene: 9. The germline V gene sets CDR1 to SGHAT and CDR2 to FQNNGV. Spanning cysteine to phenylalanine, the CDR3 consists of 16 amino acids. This entry keeps only the CDR3 DNA: 48 bases, framed from base 1. This sequence originates from a woman aged 18-29 years who had been exposed to COVID-19. What was sequenced was PBMCs or T cells enriched from blood (not recorded which). The rearranged segments are TRBV11-2 and TRBJ1-1, and TRBD1 matches 7 of the central bases. CDR3 protein: CASSLKRTGMNTEAFF. The nucleotide sequence is given as TGTGCCAGCAGCCTAAAGAGGACAGGTATGAACACTGAAGCTTTCTTT.